The clone carrying this T cell receptor (beta chain) was found a few times. Its antigen is undetermined. TCRdb reprocessed the reads via MiXCR and lists one record per CDR3 protein. Of 450,000 to 650,000 distinct CDR3 sequences listed, about 40% are singletons. Germline CDR1 SGHVS, CDR2 FNYEAQ. With V trimmed by 5 bases and J by 6 bases, 5 bases remained unmatched. The CDR3 length is 14 residues. The data derive from a study of T cell repertoires in cytomegalovirus infection. The chain recombines TRBV7-6 with TRBJ1-1; TRBD1 agrees at 11 bases. The sample in question was cultured PBMCs, obtained from culture after CMV antigen stimulation. This TCR derives from a human donor in good health (CMV status not recorded). Some clones in this sample may be carry-over from other donors' samples. CDR3 loop: CASSPGQGESEAFF. The DNA of the CDR3 is TGTGCCAGCAGCCCGGGACAGGGGGAGTCTGAAGCTTTCTTT. Using reference TRBV7-6 and TRBJ1-1 for the parts outside the CDR3, the full variable domain is GAGVSQSPRYKVTKRGQDVALRCDPISGHVSLYWYRQALGQGPEFLTYFNYEAQQDKSGLPNDRFSAERPEGSISTLTIQRTEQRDSAMYRCASSPGQGESEAFFGQGTRLTVV.